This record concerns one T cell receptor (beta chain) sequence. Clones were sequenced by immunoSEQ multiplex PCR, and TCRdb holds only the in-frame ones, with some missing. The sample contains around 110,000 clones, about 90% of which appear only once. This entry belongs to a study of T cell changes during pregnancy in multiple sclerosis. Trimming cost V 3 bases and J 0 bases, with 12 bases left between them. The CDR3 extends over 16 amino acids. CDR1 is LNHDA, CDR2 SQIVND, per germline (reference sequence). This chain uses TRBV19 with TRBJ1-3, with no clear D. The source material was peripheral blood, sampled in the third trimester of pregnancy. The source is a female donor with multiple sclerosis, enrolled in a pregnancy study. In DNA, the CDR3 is TGTGCCAGTAGTATCGGACTGCTAATCTCTGGAAACACCATATATTTT. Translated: CASSIGLLISGNTIYF.